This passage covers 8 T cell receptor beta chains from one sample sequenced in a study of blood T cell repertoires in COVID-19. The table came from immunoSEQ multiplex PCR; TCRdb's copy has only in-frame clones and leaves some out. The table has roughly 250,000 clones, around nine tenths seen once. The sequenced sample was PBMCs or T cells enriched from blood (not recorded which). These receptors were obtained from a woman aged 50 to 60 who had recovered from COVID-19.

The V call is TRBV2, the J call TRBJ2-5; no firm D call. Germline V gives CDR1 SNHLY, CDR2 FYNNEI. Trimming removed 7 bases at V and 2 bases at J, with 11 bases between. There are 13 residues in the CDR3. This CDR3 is CASIRSGQETQYF. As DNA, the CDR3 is TGTGCCAGCATTCGTTCAGGTCAAGAGACCCAGTACTTC.

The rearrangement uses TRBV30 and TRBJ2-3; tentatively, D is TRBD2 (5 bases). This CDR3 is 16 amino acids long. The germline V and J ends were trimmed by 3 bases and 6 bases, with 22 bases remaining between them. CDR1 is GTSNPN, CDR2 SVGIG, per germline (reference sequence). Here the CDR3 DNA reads TGTGCCTGGAGGAAGCCCCCTACGCGGGCCGCGGATACGCAGTATTTT. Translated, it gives CAWRKPPTRAADTQYF.

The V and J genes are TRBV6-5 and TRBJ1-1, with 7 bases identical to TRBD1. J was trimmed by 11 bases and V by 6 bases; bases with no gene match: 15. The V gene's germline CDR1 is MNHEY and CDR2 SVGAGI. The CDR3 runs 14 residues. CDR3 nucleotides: TGTGCCAGCAGGTACGGGACCGGGACAGCAGATGCTTTCTTT. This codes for CASRYGTGTADAFF.

The CDR3 bases are TGTGCCATCAGTGAGAGCCGGGACAGGGGATCTGGAAACACCATATATTTT. This translates into CAISESRDRGSGNTIYF. J is TRBJ1-3 and V is TRBV10-3; TRBD1 agrees at 10 bases. Germline V lookup: CDR1 ENHRY, CDR2 SYGVKD. V was pared by 2 bases and J by 1 base, with 5 bases of the junction left unmatched. The CDR3 spans 17 residues.

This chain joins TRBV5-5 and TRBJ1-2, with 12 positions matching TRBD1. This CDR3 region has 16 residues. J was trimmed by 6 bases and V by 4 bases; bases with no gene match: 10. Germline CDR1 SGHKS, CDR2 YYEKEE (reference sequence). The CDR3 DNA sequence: TGTGCCAGCAGCCGTCCGGGACAGGGGGCGCGGCATGGCTACACCTTC. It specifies CASSRPGQGARHGYTF.

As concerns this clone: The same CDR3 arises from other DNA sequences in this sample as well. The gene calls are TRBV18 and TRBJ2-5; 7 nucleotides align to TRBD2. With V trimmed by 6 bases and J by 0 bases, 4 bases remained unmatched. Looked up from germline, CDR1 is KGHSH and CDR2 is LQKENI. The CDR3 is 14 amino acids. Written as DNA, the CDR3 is TGTGCCAGCTCCCTTCTAGCGGACCAAGAGACCCAGTACTTC. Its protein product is CASSLLADQETQYF.

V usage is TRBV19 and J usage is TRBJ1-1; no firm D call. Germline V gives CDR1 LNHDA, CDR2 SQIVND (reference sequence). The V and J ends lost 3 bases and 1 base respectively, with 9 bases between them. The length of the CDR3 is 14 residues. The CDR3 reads CASSIALANTEAFF. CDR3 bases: TGTGCCAGTAGTATTGCGCTAGCGAACACTGAAGCTTTCTTT.

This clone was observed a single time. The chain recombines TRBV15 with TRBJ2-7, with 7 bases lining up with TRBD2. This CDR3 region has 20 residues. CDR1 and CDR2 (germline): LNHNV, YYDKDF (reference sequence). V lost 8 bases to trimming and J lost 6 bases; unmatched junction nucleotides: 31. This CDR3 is CATGPGTHGGWRETPPEQYF. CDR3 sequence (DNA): TGTGCCACCGGCCCGGGCACGCACGGGGGGTGGCGGGAGACTCCTCCCGAGCAGTACTTC. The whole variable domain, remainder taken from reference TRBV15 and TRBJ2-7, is DAMVIQNPRYQVTQFGKPVTLSCSQTLNHNVMYWYQQKSSQAPKLLFHYYDKDFNNEADTPDNFQSRRPNTSFCFLDIRSPGLGDTAMYLCATGPGTHGGWRETPPEQYFGPGTRLTVT.